This is a list of T cell receptor beta chains from one sample in a study of T cells in localized non-small cell lung cancer. Libraries were prepared by immunoSEQ multiplex PCR; TCRdb keeps only in-frame clonotypes and omits some of them. The sample has hundreds of clones; around 21% are singletons. Sequencing used lung tumor tissue, obtained before any cancer treatment. These receptors all stem from an older male donor with stage I lung adenocarcinoma. CDR3s include the opening cysteine and the closing phenylalanine or tryptophan. The D gene is left open where the match is weak. Size values are once, few and many counts, or a class for expanded clones, and some rows have none.

TRBV1,.,.,TRBJ2-5,TGCGCCAGCAGCCAAGATCTTGGGCCCAGGGAGACCCAGTACTTC,CASSQDLGPRETQYF
TRBV29-1,.,TRBD1,TRBJ1-2,TGCAGCGTCGCGTTGGGGACAGTTCCCCTTGGCTACACCTTC,CSVALGTVPLGYTF
TRBV28,.,.,TRBJ2-7,TGTGCCAGCACCTCAATCAAGGCGGTTGAGAGCTCCTACGAGCAGTACTTC,CASTSIKAVESSYEQYF
TRBV25-1,.,TRBD1,TRBJ1-2,TGTGCCAGCAGTGATAGGGACAGGGGCGGCTATGGCTACACCTTC,CASSDRDRGGYGYTF
TRBV18,few,.,TRBJ2-1,TGTGCCAGCTCATTAGGTATCGGTACGAATGAGCAGTTCTTC,CASSLGIGTNEQFF
TRBV18,.,TRBD1,TRBJ1-2,TGTGCCAGCTCACCGGACAGGGCCTATGGCTACACCTTC,CASSPDRAYGYTF
TRBV30,.,.,TRBJ2-5,TGTGCCTGGAGCGGTAACAGGGGAGGAATCGAGACCCAGTACTTC,CAWSGNRGGIETQYF
TRBV9,.,.,TRBJ2-1,TGTGCCAGCAGCGTAACAGACTACAATGAGCAGTTCTTC,CASSVTDYNEQFF
TRBV9,few,.,TRBJ1-1,TGTGCCAGCAGCGTAGGGGTGGGGACTGAAGCTTTCTTT,CASSVGVGTEAFF
TRBV18,.,.,TRBJ2-2,TGTGCCAGCTCACCCGGGAACACCGGGGAGCTGTTTTTT,CASSPGNTGELFF
TRBV28,few,.,TRBJ2-7,TGTGCCAGCCGGATGTCAACGACCTACGAGCAGTACTTC,CASRMSTTYEQYF
TRBV18,.,.,TRBJ2-2,TGTGCCAGCTCACCATCGGGGCAGGCCGGGGAGCTGTTTTTT,CASSPSGQAGELFF
TRBV11-3,few,TRBD1,TRBJ1-1,TGTGCCAGCAGCTCGACAGGGGGATGGCACACTGAAGCTTTCTTT,CASSSTGGWHTEAFF
TRBV4-1,few,.,TRBJ1-2,TGCGCCAGCAGCCAAGAAAGTGCCAGCCGCTATGGCTACACCTTC,CASSQESASRYGYTF
TRBV9,.,.,TRBJ2-7,TGTGCCAGCAGCGTAGGAGGCGGGTCTGCTTCCAACGAGCAGTACTTC,CASSVGGGSASNEQYF
TRBV30,.,.,TRBJ1-5,TGTGCCTGGAGTCCTCACGCGGGGCAGCCCCAGCATTTT,CAWSPHAGQPQHF